Below, one TCR beta chain is given with its context. Treatment noted: 15 to 20 received Ad26.COV2.S at low or high dose, single or two shots; several received placebo; per-sample allocation not given. The samples were gathered on day 63 after the first injection of vaccine or placebo. These data are taken from a study of Ad26.COV2.S vaccination and SARS-CoV-2 variants. V lost 1 base and J lost 3, with 11 bases in between. The CDR3 has 14 residues. Germline loops: CDR1 SGHRS, CDR2 YFSETQ. Libraries were prepared by immunoSEQ multiplex PCR; TCRdb keeps only in-frame clonotypes and omits some of them. This sample has around 300,000 clones; 85% to 90% occur once, and the top ten carry roughly 5%.

The genes are TRBV5-1 and TRBJ2-7; a possible D gene is TRBD1 (6 bases). The sample here was peripheral blood, taken in a trial of Ad26.COV2.S vaccine versus placebo. The clonotype originates from a person between 18 and 60 years old who received the Ad26.COV2.S COVID-19 vaccine or a placebo. CDR3 sequence reads: CASSLTGQHYEQYF. DNA for the CDR3: TGCGCCAGCAGCTTGACCGGACAGCACTACGAGCAGTACTTC.